This T cell receptor (beta chain) was observed in a study of molecular identifiers for immune sequencing clone quantification. Each CDR3 protein gets one entry after TCRdb re-called the PCR reads with MiXCR. Among around 470,000 distinct CDR3 sequences listed, 20% to 25% were seen once. This clonotype has a count of ten or more. Germline CDR1 and CDR2: LGHNA and YNFKEQ. The V gene lost 0 bases and the J gene lost 1 base, with 9 bases spanning the gap. The CDR3 length is 15 residues. The clonotype originates from a human donor in good health. Some libraries in this study had Jurkat cell RNA spiked in. The specimen sequenced was naive CD8+ T cells from blood, with Jurkat cell RNA spiked in. This sample's subset: FACS-sorted CD8+CD4-CCR7+CD45RA+ naive T cells. The V and J genes are TRBV4-2 and TRBJ2-5; weak D call: TRBD1 (5 bases). Written as DNA, the CDR3 is TGTGCCAGCAGCCAAGATTTGACAGCCCAAGAGACCCAGTACTTC. Translation: CASSQDLTAQETQYF.